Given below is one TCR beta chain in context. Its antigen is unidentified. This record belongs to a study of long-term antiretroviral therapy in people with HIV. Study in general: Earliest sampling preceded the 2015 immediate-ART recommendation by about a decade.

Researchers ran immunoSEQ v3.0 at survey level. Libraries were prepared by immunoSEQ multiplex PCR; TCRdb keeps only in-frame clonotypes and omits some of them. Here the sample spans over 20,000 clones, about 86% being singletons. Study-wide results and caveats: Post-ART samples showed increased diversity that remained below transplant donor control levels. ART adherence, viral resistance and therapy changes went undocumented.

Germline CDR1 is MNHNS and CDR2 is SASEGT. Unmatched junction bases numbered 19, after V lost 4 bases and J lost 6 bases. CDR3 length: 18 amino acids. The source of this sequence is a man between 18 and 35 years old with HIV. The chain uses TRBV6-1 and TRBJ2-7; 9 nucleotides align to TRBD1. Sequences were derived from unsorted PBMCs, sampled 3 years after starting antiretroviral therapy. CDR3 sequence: CASSARDRGGDRGSEQYV. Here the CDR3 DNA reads TGTGCCAGCAGTGCCCGGGACCGGGGTGGAGACAGGGGGAGCGAGCAGTACGTC.